The clone carrying this TCR beta chain was detected only once. As yet, its antigen is unknown. The junction departs from the called germline gene at one end, perhaps through a read error. A J-beta primer mix and a sample-barcoded 5' primer were used in a second PCR of roughly 7 to 12 cycles. TCRdb called the 5' RACE reads again in MiXCR, with one record for every CDR3 protein. Counted here are 650,000 to 950,000 distinct CDR3 sequences, approximately 48% occurring once; the ten biggest clones make up around 18%. Germline V gene data show CDR1 as MNHEY and CDR2 as SVGAGI. CDR3 length equals 14 residues. The data are from a study of blood T cells in healthy people across ages. Whole-study results and caveats: In long-lived donors, naive CD4+ cell counts and diversity exceeded those of aged donors. Per-million-T-cell TCR beta diversity fell roughly linearly with age.

The V call is TRBV6-5, the J call TRBJ2-5; D is undetermined. This clonotype was obtained from a man aged 55 to 70 in good health. The sequenced material came from blood. CDR3 loop: CAGSSHGSRETQYF. CDR3 bases: TGTGCCGGCAGTTCCCACGGGTCCCGAGAGACCCAGTACTTC.